The clone carrying this TCR beta chain was seen only a few times. J lost 3 bases, V lost 5 bases, and 16 bases had no gene match. The CDR3 is made up of 19 amino acids. Germline lookup yields CDR1 MDHEN and CDR2 SYDVKM. This entry is derived from a study of blood T cell repertoires in COVID-19. Across the whole study: Samples representing acute and convalescent COVID-19 were sourced from the United States, Italy and Spain. Sources were T cells, B-cell-depleted T cells, or PBMCs; the material itself was cDNA or gDNA.

Per the original methods: Estimates of nucleated cell counts were drawn from the amplification of reference gene primers. Produced via immunoSEQ multiplex PCR; TCRdb's table is partial and in-frame only. The D gene and trimming were derived from the DNA, and the V and J assignments and clone size from that table. Among 240,000 or so clones, roughly 80% were seen once, and the ten largest hold around 9.6%. The clonotype was recovered from an elderly woman with acute or convalescent COVID-19. The chain is built from TRBV28 and TRBJ2-3, with 11 bases that match TRBD2. Sequenced: peripheral blood. The CDR3 sequence is CASSPRPPLAGGRTDTQYF. The CDR3 region has the DNA TGTGCCAGCAGTCCAAGGCCACCCTTAGCGGGGGGGCGGACAGATACGCAGTATTTT.